The TCR beta chain described here comes from a study of monozygotic twins with inflammatory bowel disease. About this clonotype itself: What it binds is unknown.

TCRdb reanalyzed the 5' RACE reads, giving one entry per CDR3 protein sequence and no DNA. Its table records 110,000 to 150,000 distinct CDR3 sequences. Germline V gene lookup returns CDR1 SQVTM and CDR2 ANQGSEA. The CDR3 covers 11 residues. Regarding the study as a whole: Other individuals had fewer clonotypes in common with IBD patients than with healthy twins, especially with disease activity.

V is TRBV29-1 and J is TRBJ1-1. This sequence originates from a human donor with ulcerative colitis or Crohn's disease, or a healthy co-twin of an affected twin (not recorded which). Sequences were obtained from blood. This chain's CDR3 is CSVDWNTEAFF.